Listed below are T cell receptor beta chains from one sample, sequenced in a study of T cells in Graves' hyperthyroidism and ophthalmopathy. MiXCR was run by TCRdb on the multiplex PCR reads, yielding one entry per CDR3 protein. Among 600,000 to 700,000 distinct CDR3 sequences, 40% to 55% were seen once, and the ten largest hold approximately 7.2%. The specimen sequenced was peripheral blood or thyroid tissue (not recorded which). The receptors come from an adult man with Graves' disease, either hyperthyroidism or ophthalmopathy (not recorded which). Both conserved end residues are part of each CDR3. The D gene is left open where the match is weak. Size values are once, few and many counts, or a class for expanded clones, and some rows have none.

size: .; J: TRBJ2-2; D: .; V: TRBV7-2; DNA: TGTGCCAGCAGCCAGTCACAGGGTACCGGGGAGCTGTTTTTT; CDR3: CASSQSQGTGELFF
size: .; J: TRBJ1-6; D: .; V: TRBV11-1; DNA: TGTGCCAGCAGCTCGCACGACCTACAGCGTTGGACTTCACCCCTCCACTTT; CDR3: CASSSHDLQRWTSPLHF
size: .; J: TRBJ1-6; D: TRBD1; V: TRBV2; DNA: TGTGCCAGCAGTGAAGCGATCGGACAGGCTCATTCACCCCTCCACTTT; CDR3: CASSEAIGQAHSPLHF
size: .; J: TRBJ1-5; D: .; V: TRBV29-1; DNA: TGCAGCGTTGACGGGAGCAATCAGCCCCAGCATTTT; CDR3: CSVDGSNQPQHF
size: .; J: TRBJ2-2; D: .; V: TRBV24-1; DNA: TGTGCCAGCAGTTTATGGGGAGAGAACACCGGGGAGCTGTTTTTT; CDR3: CASSLWGENTGELFF
size: .; J: TRBJ1-5; D: .; V: TRBV19; DNA: TGTGCCAGTAGTATTCAATCAGGGTTGACCAATCAGCCCCAGCATTTT; CDR3: CASSIQSGLTNQPQHF
size: many; J: TRBJ1-1; D: TRBD1; V: TRBV20-1; DNA: TGCAGTGCTGACGGGACAGCTGAAGCTTTCTTT; CDR3: CSADGTAEAFF
size: .; J: TRBJ1-1; D: .; V: TRBV2; DNA: TGTGCCAGCAGCTTGGTGTTCGGCGGACTGAACACTGAAGCTTTCTTT; CDR3: CASSLVFGGLNTEAFF
size: .; J: TRBJ1-4; D: TRBD1; V: TRBV2; DNA: TGTGCCAGCAGTGAAGGACAGGGTTTT; CDR3: CASSEGQGF
size: .; J: TRBJ2-7; D: .; V: TRBV19; DNA: TGTGCCTGGACCCTCGGTGCTACCTACGAGCAGTACTTC; CDR3: CAWTLGATYEQYF
size: few; J: TRBJ1-1; D: .; V: TRBV2; DNA: TGTGCCAGCAGCCTCTCGGGGGCGGGTATGAACACTGAAGCTTTCTTT; CDR3: CASSLSGAGMNTEAFF
size: .; J: TRBJ1-2; D: .; V: TRBV10-3; DNA: TGTGCCATCAGTGAGTTCCGGGACAACTATGGCTACACCTTC; CDR3: CAISEFRDNYGYTF
size: many; J: TRBJ1-2; D: .; V: TRBV15; DNA: TGTGCCACCAGCAGAGATCGGCCCACGGGGGACTATGGCTACACCTTC; CDR3: CATSRDRPTGDYGYTF
size: once; J: TRBJ1-4; D: .; V: TRBV10-3; DNA: TGTGCCATCAGATCAGGGAGGGGAGAAAAACTGTTTTTT; CDR3: CAIRSGRGEKLFF
size: many; J: TRBJ1-3; D: .; V: TRBV19; DNA: TGTGCCAGCCGGGGAGACACCATATATTTT; CDR3: CASRGDTIYF
size: few; J: TRBJ2-5; D: TRBD2; V: TRBV6-6; DNA: TGTGCCAGCAGCCAGACTAGCGCGACCCAGTACTTC; CDR3: CASSQTSATQYF
size: once; J: TRBJ1-1; D: .; V: TRBV29-1; DNA: TGCAGCGTCGCCGACGGTTTGAACACTGAAGCTTACTTT; CDR3: CSVADGLNTEAYF
size: few; J: TRBJ1-1; D: .; V: TRBV6-1; DNA: TGTGCCAGCAGTTTGGGCGAAGGACAGTTGAACACTGAAGCTTTCTTT; CDR3: CASSLGEGQLNTEAFF
size: .; J: TRBJ2-7; D: .; V: TRBV7-9; DNA: TGTGCCAGCAGCTTAGTCGGTGGGGGGTCTGAGCAGTACTTC; CDR3: CASSLVGGGSEQYF
size: few; J: TRBJ1-2; D: TRBD1; V: TRBV29-1; DNA: TGCAGCGTTGAAGATACCGGGACAGGGGGTCTTCAATCTACCCGGGGCTATGGCTACACCTTC; CDR3: CSVEDTGTGGLQSTRGYGYTF
size: many; J: TRBJ1-1; D: .; V: TRBV9; DNA: TGTGCCAGCAGCGTAGGGCCCGACACGAACACTGAAGCTTTCTTT; CDR3: CASSVGPDTNTEAFF
size: many; J: TRBJ1-2; D: .; V: TRBV29-1; DNA: TGCAGCGTTGATCGGACAGTATCCGGCTACACCTTC; CDR3: CSVDRTVSGYTF
size: many; J: TRBJ1-2; D: TRBD1; V: TRBV9; DNA: TGTGCCAGCAGCCCCGGGACAGGGGGCGCGGATGGCTACACCTTC; CDR3: CASSPGTGGADGYTF
size: .; J: TRBJ1-2; D: .; V: TRBV7-3; DNA: TGTGCCAGCAGCTACGTAGGAACTGGACCGACGGATGGCTACACCTTC; CDR3: CASSYVGTGPTDGYTF
size: .; J: TRBJ2-5; D: .; V: TRBV2; DNA: TGTGCCAGCATGATGGATGGGGAGACCCAGTACTTC; CDR3: CASMMDGETQYF
size: few; J: TRBJ1-2; D: .; V: TRBV2; DNA: TGTGCCAGCAGTTACAGCGGGAGTTTCTATGGCTACACCTTC; CDR3: CASSYSGSFYGYTF
size: few; J: TRBJ1-4; D: .; V: TRBV6-5; DNA: TGTGCCAGCAGTTATTCCGGGACGGTTAATGAAAAACTGTTTTTT; CDR3: CASSYSGTVNEKLFF
size: many; J: TRBJ1-3; D: .; V: TRBV29-1; DNA: TGCAGCGTTGAAAAGCCGAACTCTGGAAACACCATATATTTT; CDR3: CSVEKPNSGNTIYF
size: .; J: TRBJ2-2; D: .; V: TRBV2; DNA: TGTGCCAGCAAGACGTCGCAGGCGAACACCGGGGAGCTGTTTTTT; CDR3: CASKTSQANTGELFF
size: once; J: TRBJ2-5; D: TRBD1; V: TRBV12-3/TRBV12-4; DNA: TGTGCCAGCACGTCACAGGGGTACTATGGCTATGGGGAGACCCAGTACTTC; CDR3: CASTSQGYYGYGETQYF
size: many; J: TRBJ1-6; D: TRBD1; V: TRBV10-3; DNA: TGTGCCATCAGAGGGGACAGTAATTCACCCCTCCACTTT; CDR3: CAIRGDSNSPLHF
size: many; J: TRBJ1-5; D: .; V: TRBV20-1; DNA: TGCAGTGCTAGAGCTCAGGATTGGCTAAGTGGCAATCAGCCCCAGCATTTT; CDR3: CSARAQDWLSGNQPQHF
size: .; J: TRBJ1-2; D: .; V: TRBV5-5; DNA: TGTGCCAGCAGCGTCTCGGACACCTATGGCTACACCTTC; CDR3: CASSVSDTYGYTF
size: once; J: TRBJ1-6; D: .; V: TRBV7-2; DNA: TGTGCCAGCAGCATTACGGGGGGGAACGGGGCCCTCCACTTT; CDR3: CASSITGGNGALHF
size: many; J: TRBJ2-5; D: .; V: TRBV29-1; DNA: TGCAGCGTTAGGTCGGGAGAAGAGACCCAGTACTTC; CDR3: CSVRSGEETQYF
size: .; J: TRBJ2-7; D: .; V: TRBV2; DNA: TGTGCTAGGGATGGGCGCCGGGGGTACGAGCAGTACTTC; CDR3: CARDGRRGYEQYF
size: many; J: TRBJ1-6; D: .; V: TRBV20-1; DNA: TGCAGTGCTCGGTTGGGGGATCAGTATAATTCACCCCTCCACTTT; CDR3: CSARLGDQYNSPLHF
size: .; J: TRBJ2-5; D: TRBD2; V: TRBV7-9; DNA: TGTGCCAGCAGCTCGGAGCCCGGGACTAGCGGGGGGGCAGAGACCCAGTACTTC; CDR3: CASSSEPGTSGGAETQYF